This TCR beta chain originates from a study of shared clonotypes between healthy human individuals. Overall study results and limits: Estimated clonotype richness was generally higher in naive than memory subsets. Sharing across four donors was highest in naive CD4 (around 5%) and lowest in memory CD8 (roughly 0.4%).

The table came from immunoSEQ multiplex PCR; TCRdb's copy has only in-frame clones and leaves some out. The table records 2 million to 2.5 million clones, more than 85% of them present only once. On this clone: Its antigen is currently unknown.

This clonotype was obtained from a man between 18 and 35 years old in good health. Some clones in this sample may be carry-over from other donors' samples. Sequencing was carried out using naive CD4+ T cells from PBMCs. Noted subset: CD45RA+ positively selected.

CDR3 residues: CASSLRTAEAYEQYF. DNA of the CDR3: TGTGCCAGCAGCTTAAGGACCGCCGAGGCCTACGAGCAGTACTTC. The chain couples TRBV7-9 to TRBJ2-7, with no clear D. V was cut by 2 bases and J by 2 bases, with 13 bases left in between. Germline CDR1 reads SEHNR; CDR2 reads FQNEAQ (reference sequence). This CDR3 spans 15 amino acids. Drawing the rest from reference TRBV7-9 and TRBJ2-7, the complete variable domain is DTGVSQNPRHKITKRGQNVTFRCDPISEHNRLYWYRQTLGQGPEFLTYFQNEAQLEKSRLLSDRFSAERPKGSFSTLEIQRTEQGDSAMYLCASSLRTAEAYEQYFGPGTRLTVT.